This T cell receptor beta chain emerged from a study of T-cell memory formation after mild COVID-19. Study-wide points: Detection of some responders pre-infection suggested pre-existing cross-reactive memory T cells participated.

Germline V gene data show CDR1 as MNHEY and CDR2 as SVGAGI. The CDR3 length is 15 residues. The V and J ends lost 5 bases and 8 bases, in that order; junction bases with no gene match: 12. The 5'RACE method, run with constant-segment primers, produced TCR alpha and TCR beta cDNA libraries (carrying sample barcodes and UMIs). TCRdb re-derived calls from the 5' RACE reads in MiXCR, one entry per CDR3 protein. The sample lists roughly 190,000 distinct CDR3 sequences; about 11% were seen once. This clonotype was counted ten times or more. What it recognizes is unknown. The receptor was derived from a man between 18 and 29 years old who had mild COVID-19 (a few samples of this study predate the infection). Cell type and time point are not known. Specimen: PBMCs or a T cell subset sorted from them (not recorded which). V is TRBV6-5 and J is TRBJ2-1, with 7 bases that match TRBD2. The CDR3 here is CASSRLALPLDEQFF. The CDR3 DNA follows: TGTGCCAGCAGTCGACTAGCCCTCCCACTTGATGAGCAGTTCTTC.